This TCR beta chain is drawn from a study of technical replicates of blood from a handful of donors. The CDR3 consists of 14 residues. The V gene's germline CDR1 is KGHSH and CDR2 LQKENI. The V end was cut by 5 bases, the J end by 3 bases, with 11 bases between. This table comes from immunoSEQ multiplex PCR, and its TCRdb copy is limited to in-frame clones, with some not included. This sample has fewer than 80,000 clones; approximately 83% occur once, and the top ten carry approximately 5%. Sequencing input: PBMCs. The sequence was obtained from a human donor in good health. Some clones in this sample may be carry-over from other donors' samples. The V call is TRBV18, the J call TRBJ2-1; the D is unclear. The DNA of the CDR3 is TGTGCCAGCTCAGCAGTTATCTTCTACAATGAGCAGTTCTTC. It encodes CASSAVIFYNEQFF.